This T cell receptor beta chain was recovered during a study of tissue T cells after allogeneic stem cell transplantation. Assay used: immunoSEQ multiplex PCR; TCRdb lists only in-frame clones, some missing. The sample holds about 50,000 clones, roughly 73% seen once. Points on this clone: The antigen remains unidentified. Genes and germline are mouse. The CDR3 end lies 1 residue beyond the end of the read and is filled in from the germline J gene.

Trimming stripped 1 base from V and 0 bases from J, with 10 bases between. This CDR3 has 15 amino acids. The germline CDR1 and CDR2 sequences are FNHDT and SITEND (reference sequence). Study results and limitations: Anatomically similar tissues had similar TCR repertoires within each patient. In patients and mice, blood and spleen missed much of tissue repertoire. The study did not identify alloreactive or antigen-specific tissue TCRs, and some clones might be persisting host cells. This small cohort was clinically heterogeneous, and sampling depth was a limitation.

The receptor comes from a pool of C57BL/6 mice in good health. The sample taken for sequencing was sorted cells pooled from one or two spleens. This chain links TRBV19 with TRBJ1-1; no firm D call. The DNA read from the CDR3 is TGTGCCAGCAGTATATTTGGGGAAGCAAACACAGAAGTCTTC. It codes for CASSIFGEANTEVF. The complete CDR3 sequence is CASSIFGEANTEVFF.